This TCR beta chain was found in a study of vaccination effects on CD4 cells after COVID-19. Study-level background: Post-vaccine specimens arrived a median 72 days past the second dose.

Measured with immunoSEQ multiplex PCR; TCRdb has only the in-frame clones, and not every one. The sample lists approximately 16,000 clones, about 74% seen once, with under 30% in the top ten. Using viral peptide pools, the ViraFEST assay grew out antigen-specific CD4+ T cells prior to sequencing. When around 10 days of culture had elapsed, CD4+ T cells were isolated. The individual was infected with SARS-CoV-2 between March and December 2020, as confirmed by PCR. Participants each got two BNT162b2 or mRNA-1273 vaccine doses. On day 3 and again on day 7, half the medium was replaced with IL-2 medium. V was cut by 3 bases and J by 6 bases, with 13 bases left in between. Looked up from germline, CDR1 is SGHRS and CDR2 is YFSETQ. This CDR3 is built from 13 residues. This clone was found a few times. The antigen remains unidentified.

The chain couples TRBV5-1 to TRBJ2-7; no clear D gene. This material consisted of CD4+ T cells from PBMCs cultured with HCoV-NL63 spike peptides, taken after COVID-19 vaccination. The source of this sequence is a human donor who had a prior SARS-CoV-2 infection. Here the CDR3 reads CASSYNPGGEQYF. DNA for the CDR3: TGCGCCAGCAGCTACAATCCTGGCGGCGAGCAGTACTTC.